This T cell receptor (beta chain) was identified in a study of technical replicates of blood from a few donors. Germline V CDR1 and CDR2: SGHDT, YYEEEE. CDR3 length: 13 residues. J lost 8 bases, V lost 5 bases, and 7 bases had no gene match. The assay was immunoSEQ multiplex PCR, and TCRdb's table has in-frame clones only and misses some. The top ten clones hold roughly 0.4% of a sample with around 79,000 clones, roughly 94% of them seen once. Material: T cells isolated from PBMCs. This receptor was identified in a human donor in good health. The chain combines TRBV5-6 with TRBJ1-2; 9 bases fit TRBD1. The CDR3 is CASSTGGFRGYTF. CDR3 in DNA: TGTGCCAGCAGTACAGGGGGCTTTCGGGGCTACACCTTC.